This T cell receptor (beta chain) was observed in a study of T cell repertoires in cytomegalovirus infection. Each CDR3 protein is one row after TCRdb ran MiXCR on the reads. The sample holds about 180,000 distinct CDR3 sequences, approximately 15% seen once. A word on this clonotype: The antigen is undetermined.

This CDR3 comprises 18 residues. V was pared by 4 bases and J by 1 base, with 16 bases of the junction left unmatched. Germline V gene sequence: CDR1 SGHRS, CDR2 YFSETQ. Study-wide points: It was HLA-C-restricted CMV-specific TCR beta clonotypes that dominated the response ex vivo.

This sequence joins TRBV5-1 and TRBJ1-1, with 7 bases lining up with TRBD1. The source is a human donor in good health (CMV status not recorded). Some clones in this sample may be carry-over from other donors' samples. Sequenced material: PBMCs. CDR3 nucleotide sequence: TGCGCCAGCAGCGCCGGGACAGTGGTCTACGAGGGGAACACTGAAGCTTTCTTT. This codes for CASSAGTVVYEGNTEAFF.